This entry lists 9 T cell receptor beta chains sequenced from one sample in a study of cytotoxic CD8 clonotypes in ibrutinib-treated CLL. Only in-frame clones appear in the TCRdb table, and some are missing; sequencing was by immunoSEQ multiplex PCR. The sample lists around 140,000 clones, approximately 77% occurring once. The sample here was PBMCs, taken after 12 months of ibrutinib treatment. All receptors derive from a human donor with chronic lymphocytic leukemia.

The V call is TRBV28, the J call TRBJ1-2; the D is unclear. This CDR3 is 13 amino acids long. From germline, CDR1 is MDHEN and CDR2 SYDVKM. Trimming shortened V by 2 bases and J by 3 bases, and 7 bases separated the two germline ends. The CDR3 here is CASSLPQDYGYTF. CDR3 DNA: TGTGCCAGCAGTTTACCCCAGGACTATGGCTACACCTTC.

The rearrangement joins TRBV4-3 to TRBJ2-1, with 8 bases that match TRBD2. CDR3 length: 18 residues. With 0 bases clipped from V and 0 bases from J, the junction kept 7 bases outside the gene matches. From germline, CDR1 is LGHNA and CDR2 YSLEER. The CDR3 sequence: CASSQEVAGRSSYNEQFF. For the CDR3, the DNA is TGCGCCAGCAGCCAAGAGGTAGCGGGGCGAAGCTCCTACAATGAGCAGTTCTTC.

The chain uses TRBV6-1 and TRBJ1-4; a possible D gene is TRBD1 (5 bases). Trimming shortened V by 2 bases and J by 7 bases, and 14 bases separated the two germline ends. This CDR3 comprises 15 residues. In germline, CDR1 is MNHNS, CDR2 SASEGT. The CDR3 DNA follows: TGTGCCAGCAGTGAATGGAAGGGGCCCATTGAAAAACTGTTTTTT. It encodes CASSEWKGPIEKLFF.

J is TRBJ1-6 and V is TRBV5-1; 7 bases are shared with TRBD1. V was clipped by 4 bases and J by 6 bases; unmatched bases: 4. The CDR3 has 14 residues. Germline CDR1 is SGHRS and CDR2 is YFSETQ. CDR3 region: CASSLRDSNSPLHF. Written as DNA, the CDR3 is TGCGCCAGCAGCCTCCGGGACAGTAATTCACCCCTCCACTTT.

The chain joins TRBV6-5 to TRBJ1-1; D gene uncertain. Trimming took off 6 bases at V and 5 bases at J, with 16 bases between the two ends. Germline loops: CDR1 MNHEY, CDR2 SVGAGI. This CDR3 region has 14 residues. In DNA, the CDR3 is TGTGCCAGCAGCCGAGACGGAGGTGGAACTGAAGCTTTCTTT. Amino acid sequence: CASSRDGGGTEAFF.

This clone was counted a few times. The V gene is TRBV19, the J gene TRBJ1-1; 9 positions agree with TRBD1. The CDR3 length is 14 residues. Germline CDR1 is LNHDA and CDR2 is SQIVND (reference sequence). After removal of 7 bases from V and 5 bases from J, the junction contained 8 bases not matched to a gene. The CDR3 is CASTRTGGWTEAFF. CDR3 coding DNA: TGTGCCAGTACCCGTACAGGGGGCTGGACTGAAGCTTTCTTT. The whole variable domain, remainder taken from reference TRBV19 and TRBJ1-1, is DGGITQSPKYLFRKEGQNVTLSCEQNLNHDAMYWYRQDPGQGLRLIYYSQIVNDFQKGDIAEGYSVSREKKESFPLTVTSAQKNPTAFYLCASTRTGGWTEAFFGQGTRLTVV.

This clone was seen only once. The J gene is TRBJ2-3, the V gene TRBV7-6; 10 bases are a match to TRBD1. J lost 5 bases, V lost 1 base, and 9 bases had no gene match. Germline assignment: CDR1 SGHVS and CDR2 FNYEAQ. CDR3 size: 17 residues. CDR3 DNA sequence: TGTGCCAGCAGCTTAGACTTACCGGGACAGGGGAGAGATACGCAGTATTTT. Its protein is CASSLDLPGQGRDTQYF.

The CDR3 coding sequence is TGTGCCAGCAGTTACTCCGGAGAGGCATTAAATTATGGCTACACCTTC. Translating it yields CASSYSGEALNYGYTF. The chain carries TRBV6-5 and TRBJ1-2; D remains ambiguous. CDR1 is MNHEY and CDR2 is SVGAGI in the germline V gene. The CDR3 runs 16 residues. V was cut by 0 bases and J by 5 bases, with 16 bases left in between.

The chain combines TRBV11-1 with TRBJ2-7; D is unclear. Trimming took off 5 bases at V and 3 bases at J, with 8 bases between the two ends. Germline loops: CDR1 SGHAT, CDR2 FQDESV (reference sequence). The CDR3 covers 12 residues. The CDR3 region is CASSGTDYEQYF. CDR3 bases: TGTGCCAGCAGCGGTACGGACTACGAGCAGTACTTC.